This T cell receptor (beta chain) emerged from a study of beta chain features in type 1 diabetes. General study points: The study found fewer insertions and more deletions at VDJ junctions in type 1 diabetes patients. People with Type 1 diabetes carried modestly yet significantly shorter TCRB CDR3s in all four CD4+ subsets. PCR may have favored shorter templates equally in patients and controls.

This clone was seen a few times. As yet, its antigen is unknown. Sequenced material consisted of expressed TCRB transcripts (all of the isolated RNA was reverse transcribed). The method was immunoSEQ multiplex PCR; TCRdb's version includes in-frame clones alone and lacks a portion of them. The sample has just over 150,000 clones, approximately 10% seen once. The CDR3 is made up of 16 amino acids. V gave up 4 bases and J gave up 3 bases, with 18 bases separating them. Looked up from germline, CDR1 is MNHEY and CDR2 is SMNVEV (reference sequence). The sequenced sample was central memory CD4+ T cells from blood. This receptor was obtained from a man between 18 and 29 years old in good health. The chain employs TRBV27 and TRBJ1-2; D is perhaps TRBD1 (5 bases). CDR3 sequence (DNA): TGTGCCAGCAGTTCCGCCCAACGAAGGGGCCACTATGGCTACACCTTC. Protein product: CASSSAQRRGHYGYTF.